The 29 T cell receptor beta chains below all came from one sample that was sequenced in a study of blood T cell repertoires in COVID-19. The assay was immunoSEQ multiplex PCR, and TCRdb's table has in-frame clones only and misses some. The repertoire has 150,000 to 200,000 clones, around 81% of them found once; the top ten carry over 2.5%. The sequencing sample was made of peripheral blood. The receptors stem from a human donor with acute or convalescent COVID-19. The donor label of this sample is uncertain.

The chain recombines TRBV19 with TRBJ1-6; unclear D gene. Trimming left V 1 base short and J 9 bases short, with 16 bases between. Germline-derived CDR1 and CDR2 are LNHDA and SQIVND (reference sequence). The length of the CDR3 is 16 residues. CDR3 region: CASSIGGNTWSSPLHF. CDR3 DNA: TGTGCCAGTAGTATAGGAGGGAACACTTGGAGTTCACCCCTCCACTTT.

The V gene is TRBV21-1, the J gene TRBJ1-1; TRBD1 is taken as the D call from the table, unchecked against the DNA. TRBV21-1 is a pseudogene. This CDR3 is 14 amino acids long. CDR3 nucleotides: TGTGCCAGCAGCCAAAGCAGGCAGAACACTGAAGCTTTCTTT. Protein: CASSQSRQNTEAFF.

In its sample, this clone was seen a few times. The chain carries TRBV15 and TRBJ1-4, with 7 bases lining up with TRBD1. The CDR3 extends over 15 amino acids. The ends lost 1 base at V and 2 bases at J; junction bases unmatched: 1. CDR1 and CDR2 from the germline V gene are LNHNV and YYDKDF (reference sequence). The CDR3 sequence: CATSRGQGTNEKLFF. The DNA for the CDR3 is TGTGCCACCAGCAGAGGACAGGGCACTAATGAAAAACTGTTTTTT.

This clone was seen a few times. The V call is TRBV19, the J call TRBJ1-3; D is unresolved. The CDR3 runs to 15 residues. Looked up from germline, CDR1 is LNHDA and CDR2 is SQIVND (reference sequence). The ends were cut back, 7 bases at V and 4 bases at J, with 17 bases in the middle. This CDR3 reads CASTPGSAGGNTIYF. For the CDR3, the DNA is TGTGCCAGTACCCCCGGAAGCGCGGGAGGAAACACCATATATTTT.

This clone was observed a single time. The rearrangement joins TRBV9 to TRBJ2-1; 7 bases line up with TRBD2. CDR3 length: 16 residues. Germline-derived CDR1 and CDR2 are SGDLS and YYNGEE. Trimming at V came to 2 bases and at J to 1 base, leaving 6 bases not matched to a gene. CDR3 loop: CASSVLAERSYNEQFF. CDR3 bases: TGTGCCAGCAGCGTGCTAGCGGAAAGATCCTACAATGAGCAGTTCTTC.

The chain employs TRBV18 and TRBJ1-6; possibly TRBD1 for D (5 bases). There are 16 residues in the CDR3. Germline V lookup: CDR1 KGHSH, CDR2 LQKENI. V gave up 4 bases and J gave up 4 bases, with 14 bases separating them. This chain's CDR3 is CASSLLDQGYNSPLHF. CDR3 nucleotides: TGTGCCAGCTCACTCTTAGATCAGGGATATAATTCACCCCTCCACTTT.

V gene TRBV19 combines with J gene TRBJ1-3, with 10 nucleotides matching TRBD1. The V gene end was trimmed by 5 bases and the J gene end by 4 bases; junction bases not matched to a gene: 5. The CDR3 spans 15 residues. Germline CDR1 LNHDA, CDR2 SQIVND (reference sequence). The CDR3 coding sequence is TGTGCCAGTAGTCTGGGACAGGGGAAGGGAAACACCATATATTTT. It codes for CASSLGQGKGNTIYF.

The V gene is TRBV7-3, the J gene TRBJ2-5; D is undetermined. There are 14 residues in the CDR3. V was shortened by 2 bases and J by 2 bases, with 9 bases between the two germline ends. Germline V gene lookup returns CDR1 SGHTA and CDR2 FQGTGA. CDR3 region: CASSLGGVQETQYF. CDR3 coding DNA: TGTGCCAGCAGCTTAGGCGGAGTGCAAGAGACCCAGTACTTC. The complete variable domain, with remaining parts taken from reference TRBV7-3 and TRBJ2-5, reads GAGVSQTPSNKVTEKGKYVELRCDPISGHTALYWYRQSLGQGPEFLIYFQGTGAADDSGLPNDRFFAVRPEGSVSTLKIQRTERGDSAVYLCASSLGGVQETQYFGPGTRLLVL.

The J gene is TRBJ2-5, the V gene TRBV5-1; TRBD1 might be the D (6 bases). The CDR3 sequence is 14 residues long. Germline V CDR1 and CDR2: SGHRS, YFSETQ. Trimming left V 1 base short and J 3 bases short, with 10 bases between. CDR3 coding DNA: TGCGCCAGCAGCTTGACAGGGATTGAAGAGACCCAGTACTTC. Its protein is CASSLTGIEETQYF.

The rearrangement links TRBV19 to TRBJ2-1, with 8 bases matching TRBD2. V gave up 10 bases and J gave up 6 bases; unmatched junction bases: 11. Germline V gene data show CDR1 as LNHDA and CDR2 as SQIVND (reference sequence). The CDR3 is 14 residues long. The CDR3 DNA reads TGTGCCACCCAACCGGGACTAGTCTCCAATGAGCAGTTCTTC. Protein: CATQPGLVSNEQFF.

V is TRBV27 and J is TRBJ2-7, with D possibly TRBD1 on 5 matching bases. V was pared by 5 bases and J by 3 bases, with 17 bases between. Germline assignment: CDR1 MNHEY and CDR2 SMNVEV (reference sequence). The CDR3 is made up of 15 amino acids. Here the CDR3 DNA reads TGTGCCAGCAGTCCACAACGGCCAGGGAACTACGAGCAGTACTTC. Its protein is CASSPQRPGNYEQYF.

DNA for the CDR3: TGCGCCAGCAGCCAAGGCAGCAGGCACTTAAATGAAAAACTGTTTTTT. This translates into CASSQGSRHLNEKLFF. The chain links TRBV4-1 to TRBJ1-4; no clear D. Germline CDR1 is MGHRA and CDR2 is YSYEKL. The CDR3 has 16 amino acids. The V end was cut by 1 base, the J end by 5 bases, with 14 bases between.

DNA of the CDR3: TGTGCCAGTACCCATACGGGACAACGCACAGATACGCAGTATTTT. It encodes CASTHTGQRTDTQYF. The J gene is TRBJ2-3, the V gene TRBV19; a weak D match, TRBD1 (6 bases). The CDR3 length is 15 residues. Germline CDR1 is LNHDA and CDR2 is SQIVND (reference sequence). Deletions cut 7 bases from V and 1 base from J, with 15 bases between.

The chain joins TRBV7-2 to TRBJ2-7; 7 bases match TRBD2. The CDR3 contains 16 residues. Per germline, CDR1 SGHTA and CDR2 FQGNSA. After removal of 1 base from V and 4 bases from J, the junction contained 10 bases not matched to a gene. This chain's CDR3 is CASSLDRQAGLYEQYF. CDR3 coding DNA: TGTGCCAGCAGCTTAGACAGACAAGCGGGACTTTACGAGCAGTACTTC.

This chain links TRBV4-1 with TRBJ2-1; D possibly corresponds to TRBD2 (5 bases). V was pared by 1 base and J by 4 bases, with 8 bases between. Germline-derived CDR1 and CDR2 are MGHRA and YSYEKL. The CDR3 extends over 14 amino acids. The CDR3 is CASSQGGRYNEQFF. Written as DNA, the CDR3 is TGCGCCAGCAGCCAAGGAGGGCGTTACAATGAGCAGTTCTTC.

The gene calls are TRBV19 and TRBJ1-1; D uncertain. The germline CDR1 and CDR2 sequences are LNHDA and SQIVND (reference sequence). This CDR3 has 15 residues. V gave up 2 bases and J gave up 5 bases, with 15 bases separating them. This CDR3 reads CASSISRFLRTEAFF. The DNA of the CDR3 is TGTGCCAGTAGTATATCACGGTTTCTCAGGACTGAAGCTTTCTTT.

V is TRBV19 and J is TRBJ2-5, with unresolved D. V dropped 4 bases and J dropped 5 bases, with 5 bases sitting between them. The CDR3 loop spans 11 amino acids. Germline assignment: CDR1 LNHDA and CDR2 SQIVND (reference sequence). The CDR3 DNA reads TGTGCCAGTAGTACCGGGGAGACCCAGTACTTC. Protein sequence: CASSTGETQYF.

The CDR3, as DNA: TGTGCCAGCAGCCCAAACAGGGGGAAAGCCACCACCGCTCCAAATGAGCAGTTCTTC. The encoded protein is CASSPNRGKATTAPNEQFF. The rearrangement links TRBV3-1 (or the pseudogene TRBV3-2) to TRBJ2-1; 8 nucleotides line up with TRBD1. V lost 4 bases to trimming and J lost 7 bases; unmatched junction nucleotides: 21. CDR3 length equals 19 residues. Germline-derived CDR1 and CDR2 are LGHDT and YNNKEL (reference sequence).

The chain carries TRBV28 and TRBJ1-6; TRBD1 is a possible D gene (5 bases). Germline V gene data show CDR1 as MDHEN and CDR2 as SYDVKM. Trimming took off 2 bases at V and 10 bases at J, with 18 bases between the two ends. CDR3 length equals 16 residues. CDR3 bases: TGTGCCAGCAGTTTAAGACCAGGGCAGCGATACTCACCCCTCCACTTT. This codes for CASSLRPGQRYSPLHF.

The rearrangement links TRBV19 to TRBJ1-3; D might be TRBD1 (5 bases). Trimming took off 5 bases at V and 9 bases at J, with 11 bases between the two ends. Germline assignment: CDR1 LNHDA and CDR2 SQIVND (reference sequence). This CDR3 contains 12 residues. Here the CDR3 DNA reads TGTGCCAGTAGTCCCGCCGGGGGCACCATATATTTT. Amino acid sequence: CASSPAGGTIYF.

The rearrangement uses TRBV30 and TRBJ1-2; D unclear. V was pared by 4 bases and J by 4 bases, with 7 bases between. CDR1 and CDR2 from the germline V gene are GTSNPN and SVGIG (reference sequence). This CDR3 is built from 11 residues. CDR3 nucleotide sequence: TGTGCCTGGAAGAGTAGCTATGGCTACACCTTC. It encodes CAWKSSYGYTF.

This chain joins TRBV4-1 and TRBJ2-5; 15 nucleotides agree with TRBD2. J was trimmed by 5 bases and V by 4 bases; bases with no gene match: 8. The germline CDR1 and CDR2 sequences are MGHRA and YSYEKL. The CDR3 is 17 amino acids. Here the CDR3 reads CASSRRTSGGAKETQYF. The CDR3 DNA follows: TGCGCCAGCAGCCGGAGGACTAGCGGGGGGGCTAAGGAGACCCAGTACTTC.

The chain links TRBV15 to TRBJ1-5; perhaps TRBD1 as D (6 bases). The germline V gene encodes CDR1 LNHNV and CDR2 YYDKDF (reference sequence). The CDR3 runs to 16 residues. With 3 bases removed from V and 7 bases from J, the gap between germline ends came to 19 bases. CDR3: CATSSPEGGESQPQHF. The CDR3 DNA is TGTGCCACCAGCAGCCCCGAGGGGGGGGAGAGCCAGCCCCAGCATTTT.

The genes are TRBV2 and TRBJ2-1; 14 bases align to TRBD2. The V and J ends lost 6 bases and 6 bases, in that order; junction bases with no gene match: 4. The CDR3 loop spans 15 amino acids. The germline gives CDR1 SNHLY, CDR2 FYNNEI. The CDR3 protein is CASRSGTSGSNEQFF. CDR3 in DNA: TGTGCCAGCAGATCCGGGACTAGCGGGAGCAATGAGCAGTTCTTC.

The gene calls are TRBV5-1 and TRBJ1-1; the D is unclear. Trimming pared 2 bases from V and 1 base from J, leaving 6 bases between. From germline, CDR1 is SGHRS and CDR2 YFSETQ. The CDR3 has 13 amino acids. CDR3 region: CASSLTWNTEAFF. The CDR3 bases are TGCGCCAGCAGCTTAACTTGGAACACTGAAGCTTTCTTT.

The genes are TRBV20-1 and TRBJ2-7; D call uncertain. The V gene's germline CDR1 is DFQATT and CDR2 SNEGSKA (reference sequence). Trimming removed 6 bases from V and 3 bases from J, with 9 bases in between. This CDR3 is 11 amino acids long. The chain's CDR3 is CSADDFYEQYF. CDR3 sequence (DNA): TGCAGTGCGGATGACTTCTACGAGCAGTACTTC.

In this sample, this clone turned up once. The V and J genes are TRBV5-8 and TRBJ1-1, with D possibly TRBD1 on 6 matching bases. The CDR3 is 13 amino acids. Germline CDR1 and CDR2: SGHTS and YDEGEE. V was clipped by 2 bases and J by 7 bases, with 12 bases between them. For the CDR3, the DNA is TGTGCCAGCAGCTTTTCCGGGACATATGAAGCTTTCTTT. This translates into CASSFSGTYEAFF.

The chain combines TRBV5-6 with TRBJ2-7, with TRBD1 matching over 10 bases. V shed 4 bases, J shed 3 bases, and the junction held 4 bases outside the gene matches. The CDR3 covers 14 residues. Germline CDR1 reads SGHDT; CDR2 reads YYEEEE. In DNA, the CDR3 is TGTGCCAGCAGCCCACGGACAGGGGGCTACGAGCAGTACTTC. Residues: CASSPRTGGYEQYF.

The V gene is TRBV5-8, the J gene TRBJ2-3; D not resolved. Germline-derived CDR1 and CDR2 are SGHTS and YDEGEE. This CDR3 has 11 amino acids. Deletions cut 2 bases from V and 6 bases from J, with 4 bases between. The DNA of the CDR3 is TGTGCCAGCAGCTTATCGGATACGCAGTATTTT. This encodes CASSLSDTQYF.